These 13 T cell receptor beta chains were all obtained from the same sample, sequenced in a study of blood T cell repertoires in COVID-19. Sequencing used immunoSEQ multiplex PCR; TCRdb keeps in-frame clones, though not all of them. Altogether about 120,000 clones are present, roughly 91% being singletons, with the ten largest covering approximately 20%. The source material was peripheral blood. These receptors were obtained from a human donor with acute or convalescent COVID-19. The donor label of this sample is uncertain.

V usage is TRBV30 and J usage is TRBJ2-2, with D unclear. V shed 2 bases and J shed 6 bases, with 7 bases lying between them. The CDR3 covers 12 residues. The germline V gene has CDR1 GTSNPN and CDR2 SVGIG (reference sequence). The CDR3 region is CAWSLSAGELFF. In DNA form, the CDR3 reads TGTGCCTGGAGTCTTTCAGCCGGGGAGCTGTTTTTT.

The rearrangement uses TRBV6-5 and TRBJ1-5, with TRBD1 identical over 8 bases. The CDR3 is 14 amino acids. With 5 bases clipped from V and 5 bases from J, the junction kept 5 bases outside the gene matches. Looked up from germline, CDR1 is MNHEY and CDR2 is SVGAGI. CDR3 bases: TGTGCCAGCAGTATGACAGGGGATGATCAGCCCCAGCATTTT. This gives the protein CASSMTGDDQPQHF.

This clone appeared once. The chain links TRBV28 to TRBJ1-1, with a tentative D call TRBD1 (5 bases). The V end lost 4 bases, the J end lost 5 bases, and 8 bases lay between the germline ends. The length of the CDR3 is 12 residues. In germline, CDR1 is MDHEN, CDR2 SYDVKM. CDR3 bases: TGTGCCAGCAGTTCAGGGTGGACTGAAGCTTTCTTT. Residues: CASSSGWTEAFF. The variable domain in full, completed from reference TRBV28 and TRBJ1-1, reads DVKVTQSSRYLVKRTGEKVFLECVQDMDHENMFWYRQDPGLGLRLIYFSYDVKMKEKGDIPEGYSVSREKKERFSLILESASTNQTSMYLCASSSGWTEAFFGQGTRLTVV.

The chain couples TRBV19 to TRBJ2-5, with 8 bases aligning to TRBD2. Germline assignment: CDR1 LNHDA and CDR2 SQIVND (reference sequence). The CDR3 spans 16 residues. J lost 2 bases, V lost 4 bases, and 9 bases had no gene match. DNA for the CDR3: TGTGCCAGTAGTAGATTAAGCGGGAGTTCTCAAGAGACCCAGTACTTC. Amino acid sequence: CASSRLSGSSQETQYF.

The J gene is TRBJ2-5, the V gene TRBV19, with 7 bases matching TRBD1. J gave up 4 bases and V 2 bases, and 4 bases lay outside the gene matches. The CDR3 is made up of 14 amino acids. Germline V gives CDR1 LNHDA, CDR2 SQIVND (reference sequence). CDR3 sequence reads: CASSIRQGGETQYF. CDR3 nucleotide sequence: TGTGCCAGTAGTATAAGACAGGGTGGAGAGACCCAGTACTTC.

V and J are TRBV7-2 and TRBJ1-2; D unclear. The V and J ends lost 5 bases and 6 bases respectively, with 13 bases between them. The CDR3 is 13 amino acids. The germline CDR1 and CDR2 sequences are SGHTA and FQGNSA. Here the CDR3 reads CASSPGRSNGYTF. The CDR3 bases are TGTGCCAGCAGCCCAGGCAGGTCCAATGGCTACACCTTC.

The chain is built from TRBV19 and TRBJ2-3; 7 bases are shared with TRBD1. CDR1 and CDR2 (germline): LNHDA, SQIVND (reference sequence). V dropped 0 bases and J dropped 2; count of bases not matched to a gene: 11. This CDR3 is 18 amino acids long. CDR3 amino acids: CASSIEATGTDSTDTQYF. The CDR3 DNA follows: TGTGCCAGTAGTATAGAAGCCACCGGGACAGATTCCACAGATACGCAGTATTTT. The full variable domain, with the rest looked up from reference TRBV19 and TRBJ2-3, is DGGITQSPKYLFRKEGQNVTLSCEQNLNHDAMYWYRQDPGQGLRLIYYSQIVNDFQKGDIAEGYSVSREKKESFPLTVTSAQKNPTAFYLCASSIEATGTDSTDTQYFGPGTRLTVL.

The V call is TRBV6-5, the J call TRBJ1-1, with D possibly TRBD1 on 6 matching bases. V was pared by 5 bases and J by 6 bases, with 10 bases between. Germline CDR1 reads MNHEY; CDR2 reads SVGAGI. The CDR3 loop spans 12 amino acids. The CDR3 loop reads CASSPQGPEAFF. CDR3 DNA: TGTGCCAGCAGTCCACAGGGTCCTGAAGCTTTCTTT.

The V call is TRBV21-1, the J call TRBJ1-2; the table names TRBD1, a call not compared with the DNA. TRBV21-1 is given as a pseudogene. The CDR3 consists of 18 residues. CDR3 in DNA: TGTGCCAGCAGCCCCCGAGGGGACAGGGGTTCCCGCGTTGGGGGCTACACCTTC. It translates to CASSPRGDRGSRVGGYTF.

The chain recombines TRBV11-1 with TRBJ1-2; 8 nucleotides match TRBD1. Germline V gives CDR1 SGHAT, CDR2 FQDESV (reference sequence). This CDR3 is built from 16 residues. The trim removed 0 bases at V and 1 base at J, leaving 4 bases unmatched. This chain's CDR3 is CASSLAGTGINYGYTF. Here the CDR3 DNA reads TGTGCCAGCAGCTTAGCCGGGACAGGAATTAACTATGGCTACACCTTC.

The rearrangement joins TRBV24-1 to TRBJ1-2, with a tentative D call TRBD1 (6 bases). The length of the CDR3 is 13 residues. Germline-derived CDR1 and CDR2 are KGHDR and SFDVKD. Trimming stripped 3 bases from V and 8 bases from J, with 12 bases between. The CDR3 protein is CATSDRTASGYTF. The DNA of the CDR3 is TGTGCCACCAGTGATCGGACAGCTTCCGGCTACACCTTC.

The chain has TRBV13 and TRBJ2-3, with 11 bases identical to TRBD2. V was pared by 2 bases and J by 1 base, with 5 bases of the junction left unmatched. The V gene's germline CDR1 is PRHDT and CDR2 FYEKMQ (reference sequence). CDR3 size: 17 residues. CDR3 sequence (DNA): TGTGCCAGCAGCTTACGCCTAGCGGGAGGCGGCACAGATACGCAGTATTTT. Its protein product is CASSLRLAGGGTDTQYF.

The CDR3 sequence is CASRSYALGSPLHF. In nucleotides, the CDR3 is TGTGCCAGCAGATCCTATGCGCTCGGGTCACCCCTCCACTTT. V gene TRBV28 combines with J gene TRBJ1-6; D gene uncertain. CDR1 and CDR2 (germline): MDHEN, SYDVKM. The CDR3 is made up of 14 amino acids. With 6 bases removed from V and 10 bases from J, the gap between germline ends came to 16 bases.